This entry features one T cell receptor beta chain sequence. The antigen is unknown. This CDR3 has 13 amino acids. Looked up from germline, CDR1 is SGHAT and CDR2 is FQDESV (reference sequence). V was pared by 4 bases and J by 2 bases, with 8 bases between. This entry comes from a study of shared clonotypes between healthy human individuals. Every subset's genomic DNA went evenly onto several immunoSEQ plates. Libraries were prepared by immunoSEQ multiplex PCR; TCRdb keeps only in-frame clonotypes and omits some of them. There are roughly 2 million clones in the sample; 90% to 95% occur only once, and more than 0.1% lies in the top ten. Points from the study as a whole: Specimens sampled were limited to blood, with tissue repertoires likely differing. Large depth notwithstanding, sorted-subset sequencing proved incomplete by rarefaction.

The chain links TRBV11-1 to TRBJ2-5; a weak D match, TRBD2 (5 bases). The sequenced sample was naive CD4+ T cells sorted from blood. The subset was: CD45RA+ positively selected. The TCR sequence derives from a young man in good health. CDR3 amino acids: CASSSGIQETQYF. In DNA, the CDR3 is TGTGCCAGCAGCTCCGGGATACAAGAGACCCAGTACTTC.